The 9 T cell receptor beta chains below come from one sample, sequenced in a study of tumor-infiltrating lymphocytes in primary liver carcinoma. Researchers drew blood RNA from unsorted whole blood and extracted germline DNA as well. A primer matching the constant region was used to make TCR beta cDNA from approximately 520 ng of total RNA. Three nested multiplex PCR rounds, a slightly modified ARM-PCR, produced the libraries for TCR beta. It was with TRBV1-TRBV30 forward primers and a C-beta reverse primer that the first two PCR rounds were run, at about 10 cycles each. TCRdb analysed the multiplex PCR reads with MiXCR anew, one entry per CDR3 protein. This sample has about 310,000 distinct CDR3 sequences, with more than 55% found just once. Sequencing was carried out using peripheral blood. The receptors were sampled from a woman in her twenties or thirties with primary liver carcinoma and hepatitis B virus infection.

In its sample, this clonotype was seen a few times. The chain uses TRBV30 and TRBJ1-6; D is perhaps TRBD1 (6 bases). Germline V lookup: CDR1 GTSNPN, CDR2 SVGIG (reference sequence). The CDR3 covers 13 residues. V lost 5 bases and J lost 10, with 15 bases in between. The CDR3 protein is CAWGPNRESPLHF. CDR3 DNA sequence: TGTGCCTGGGGACCGAACAGGGAATCACCCCTCCACTTT.

Points on this clonotype: A much larger clone differs from this one at a single base, so this may be a read error. V and J are TRBV29-1 and TRBJ2-3; D gene uncertain. From germline, CDR1 is SQVTM and CDR2 ANQGSEA. There are 14 residues in the CDR3. The CDR3 DNA reads as TGCAACGCCGGAGCAGCGTCGGGCACAGATACGCAGTATTTT. It codes for CNAGAASGTDTQYF.

The chain joins TRBV7-9 to TRBJ2-1; no firm D call. This CDR3 contains 13 residues. The V and J ends lost 4 bases and 3 bases respectively, with 7 bases between them. Germline V CDR1 and CDR2: SEHNR, FQNEAQ (reference sequence). The CDR3 DNA reads as TGTGCCAGCAGCTCAGATGGCTACAATGAGCAGTTCTTC. Its translation is CASSSDGYNEQFF.

The gene calls are TRBV4-2 and TRBJ2-3, with a tentative D call TRBD1 (5 bases). CDR1 is LGHNA and CDR2 is YNFKEQ in the germline V gene. The CDR3 has 14 residues. V lost 4 bases to trimming and J lost 2 bases, with 10 bases between them. The CDR3 region has the DNA TGTGCCAGCAGCCGGAACAGGCCCACAGATACGCAGTATTTT. Translation: CASSRNRPTDTQYF.

Note on this clonotype: In this CDR3 the conserved last residue, phenylalanine or tryptophan, is missing, so a read error is likely. The chain recombines TRBV11-3 with TRBJ1-4; D is undetermined. Germline V CDR1 and CDR2: SGHNT, YENEEA. The CDR3 runs to 12 residues. Between the trimmed V and J ends, which lost 3 bases and 12 bases, there was a span of 11 bases. CDR3: CASSFSPEELFS. The CDR3 nucleotides are TGTGCCAGCAGCTTTTCCCCCGAAGAACTGTTTTCT.

Of note for this clonotype: Possible read error: a much larger clone is one base away. The J gene is TRBJ2-2, the V gene TRBV6-2 or TRBV6-3; 8 bases align to TRBD1. The CDR3 has 16 amino acids. V lost 5 bases to trimming and J lost 4 bases; unmatched junction nucleotides: 9. Germline assignment: CDR1 MNHEY and CDR2 SVGEGT. This chain's CDR3 is CASSTPWTGFTGELFF. The CDR3 DNA reads as TGTGCCAGCAGTACCCCCTGGACAGGGTTCACCGGGGAGCTGTTTTTT.

To note about this clonotype: Germline is not matched at one junction end, which may reflect a read error. This chain joins TRBV11-2 and TRBJ2-7, with a possible D match to TRBD2 (5 bases). The CDR3 has 16 amino acids. Germline V lookup: CDR1 SGHAT, CDR2 FQNNGV. CDR3 bases: TGTACCAGTAGCCCCAGCCCCCGGTTTGGAGGCGGGGAGCAGTACTTC. Translated: CTSSPSPRFGGGEQYF. Full variable domain (remainder filled in from reference TRBV11-2 and TRBJ2-7): EAGVAQSPRYKIIEKRQSVAFWCNPISGHATLYWYQQILGQGPKLLIQFQNNGVVDDSQLPKDRFSAERLKGVDSTLKIQPAKLEDSAVYLCTSSPSPRFGGGEQYFGPGTRLTVT.

The chain has TRBV5-5 and TRBJ2-5, with 9 bases fitting TRBD1. CDR1 SGHKS and CDR2 YYEKEE come from the germline V gene (reference sequence). CDR3 length: 15 amino acids. The ends lost 4 bases at V and 2 bases at J; junction bases unmatched: 6. CDR3 nucleotides: TGTGCCAGCAGCGGTACAGGGGGCAGACAAGAGACCCAGTACTTC. Protein product: CASSGTGGRQETQYF.

As regards this clonotype: Given a much more abundant clone one base away, this may be a read error. This chain connects TRBV12-3 or TRBV12-4 to TRBJ1-2, with 9 bases that match TRBD1. J gave up 7 bases and V 6 bases, and 9 bases lay outside the gene matches. The CDR3 extends over 14 amino acids. Written as DNA, the CDR3 is TGTGCCAGCAGCCTCTGGGACAGGGTGGCTGGCTACACCTTC. Protein product: CASSLWDRVAGYTF.